The 24 T cell receptor beta chains listed next were all sequenced from one sample in a study of T cells after yellow fever vaccination. TCRdb independently ran MiXCR on the 5' RACE reads; one entry per CDR3 protein. The sample consists of a few hundred thousand distinct CDR3 sequences, about 7% of them appearing once. Material: CD4+ T cells sorted from PBMCs, obtained 15 days after the yellow fever booster vaccination. Every receptor here comes from a man aged 25-45 years who received the YFV17D yellow fever vaccine.

This clonotype showed up just a few times. The gene calls are TRBV7-2 and TRBJ2-7, with D unclear. Germline V gives CDR1 SGHTA, CDR2 FQGNSA. The V end lost 1 base, the J end lost 2 bases, and 12 bases lay between the germline ends. The CDR3 consists of 15 residues. The CDR3 here is CASSLVGSQTYEQYF. The DNA of the CDR3 is TGTGCCAGCAGCTTAGTAGGCTCCCAAACCTACGAGCAGTACTTC.

In the case of this clonotype: This may be a read error: a much more frequent sequence differs by one nucleotide. This rearrangement joins TRBV11-2 to TRBJ1-2; no firm D call. With 7 bases removed from V and 3 bases from J, the gap between germline ends came to 27 bases. Germline values: CDR1 SGHAT, CDR2 FQNNGV. The CDR3 is 18 amino acids. CDR3 loop: CASNTPKGSGCIHYGYTF. CDR3 bases: TGTGCCAGCAACACCCCGAAGGGTTCTGGCTGCATCCACTATGGCTACACCTTC.

This clonotype has a handful of counts. This CDR3 reads CASSLRAGGTSPLHF. The CDR3 coding sequence is TGTGCCAGCAGTTTACGGGCAGGGGGGACTTCACCCCTCCACTTT. J is TRBJ1-6 and V is TRBV12-3 or TRBV12-4; 7 nucleotides align to TRBD1. The ends lost 2 bases at V and 9 bases at J; junction bases unmatched: 7. The CDR3 covers 15 residues.

This clonotype occurred many times. This sequence joins TRBV10-1 and TRBJ1-1; D is unclear. This CDR3 contains 13 residues. Per the germline V gene, CDR1 is WNHNN and CDR2 is SYGVQD (reference sequence). V was trimmed by 0 bases and J by 4 bases, leaving 6 bases between them. In nucleotides, the CDR3 is TGCGCCAGCAGTGAGTCTAGGGCCACTGAAGCTTTCTTT. The encoded protein is CASSESRATEAFF.

The chain has TRBV20-1 and TRBJ2-1; 11 bases are shared with TRBD1. The V gene end was trimmed by 1 base and the J gene end by 7 bases; junction bases not matched to a gene: 3. Germline V lookup: CDR1 DFQATT, CDR2 SNEGSKA (reference sequence). This CDR3 comprises 14 residues. CDR3 nucleotides: TGCAGTGCTAGAGGGGACAGGGGGGGAAATGAGCAGTTCTTC. Protein: CSARGDRGGNEQFF.

This clonotype was seen only once. V is TRBV29-1 and J is TRBJ1-2, with 8 bases fitting TRBD1. CDR3 length equals 13 residues. Per germline, CDR1 SQVTM and CDR2 ANQGSEA. Losses at the gene ends were 7 bases for V and 4 bases for J; bases not matched to a gene: 8. CDR3 amino acids: CSAAAGGGYGYTF. The DNA of the CDR3 is TGCAGCGCAGCCGCAGGGGGCGGCTATGGCTACACCTTC. The full variable domain, rest sourced from reference TRBV29-1 and TRBJ1-2, is SAVISQKPSRDICQRGTSLTIQCQVDSQVTMMFWYRQQPGQSLTLIATANQGSEATYESGFVIDKFPISRPNLTFSTLTVSNMSPEDSSIYLCSAAAGGGYGYTFGSGTRLTVV.

In this sample, this clonotype turned up many times. CDR3 sequence reads: CASSLTGTHYEQYF. The CDR3 nucleotides read TGTGCCAGCAGCTTAACAGGGACCCACTACGAGCAGTACTTC. V is TRBV7-8 and J is TRBJ2-7; TRBD1 might be the D (6 bases). Germline V lookup: CDR1 SGHVS, CDR2 FQNEAQ. The CDR3 runs to 14 residues. V was pared by 2 bases and J by 3 bases, with 11 bases between.

As to this clonotype: A read error may be the cause here, since a much bigger clone is one base away. The chain has TRBV11-2 and TRBJ2-5; no clear D. The CDR3 length is 13 residues. Germline loops: CDR1 SGHAT, CDR2 FQNNGV. CDR3 in amino acids: CASTLDSAETQYF. Here the CDR3 DNA reads TGTGCCAGCACCTTAGACTCGGCGGAGACCCAGTACTTC.

Comments on this clonotype: An end of the junction differs from the germline gene, which may be a read error. The chain employs TRBV24-1 and TRBJ2-1; tentatively, D is TRBD1 or TRBD2 (5 bases each). Per germline, CDR1 KGHDR and CDR2 SFDVKD. The length of the CDR3 is 16 residues. CDR3 residues: CATSDATGTEPNEQFF. Here the CDR3 DNA reads TGTGCCACCAGTGATGCCACCGGGACGGAGCCGAATGAGCAATTCTTC.

The chain uses TRBV20-1 and TRBJ2-7, with TRBD2 matching 9 bases. Germline CDR1 and CDR2: DFQATT and SNEGSKA (reference sequence). The junction had 4 bases not matched to a gene; V was cut back by 0 bases and J by 4 bases. The CDR3 totals 14 residues. The CDR3 reads CSAREGSGRYEQYF. As DNA, the CDR3 is TGCAGTGCTAGAGAAGGAAGCGGGAGGTACGAGCAGTACTTC.

This clonotype was found many times. The V and J genes are TRBV5-1 and TRBJ2-3; 8 nucleotides align to TRBD2. Germline lookup yields CDR1 SGHRS and CDR2 YFSETQ. V was pared by 9 bases and J by 2 bases, with 11 bases of the junction left unmatched. This CDR3 comprises 15 residues. The CDR3 sequence is CATNAGGRLTDTQYF. The DNA of the CDR3 is TGCGCCACCAACGCGGGAGGACGCCTCACAGATACGCAGTATTTT.

The chain couples TRBV4-2 to TRBJ2-1, with a possible D match to TRBD1 (6 bases). The CDR3 contains 16 residues. Deletions cut 0 bases from V and 5 bases from J, with 14 bases between. Germline V gives CDR1 LGHNA, CDR2 YNFKEQ. CDR3 DNA sequence: TGTGCCAGCAGCCAAGATATAGGCGCAGGGGACAATGAGCAGTTCTTC. This sequence encodes CASSQDIGAGDNEQFF.

There are a few counts of this clonotype. The chain has TRBV5-1 and TRBJ2-1; D perhaps matches TRBD2 (5 bases). The CDR3 extends over 16 amino acids. Trimming took off 0 bases at V and 2 bases at J, with 12 bases between the two ends. Germline V gene sequence: CDR1 SGHRS, CDR2 YFSETQ. The CDR3 coding sequence is TGCGCCAGCAGCTTGGATCAGCGGACCACCTACAATGAGCAGTTCTTC. Translating gives CASSLDQRTTYNEQFF.

In its sample, this clonotype was seen many times. The V call is TRBV7-2, the J call TRBJ2-3; D unresolved. V shed 6 bases and J shed 6 bases, with 7 bases lying between them. The CDR3 extends over 11 amino acids. Germline lookup yields CDR1 SGHTA and CDR2 FQGNSA. CDR3 in DNA: TGTGCCAGCAGTGCCAGCGATACGCAGTATTTT. Its protein is CASSASDTQYF.

The table lists this clonotype with a few counts. The V and J genes are TRBV28 and TRBJ2-1, with 10 bases fitting TRBD2. After removal of 7 bases from V and 7 bases from J, the junction contained 10 bases not matched to a gene. The germline gives CDR1 MDHEN, CDR2 SYDVKM. The CDR3 contains 15 residues. CDR3 nucleotide sequence: TGTGCCAGCACCCGCTTAGCGGGAGGTCGGAATGAGCAGTTCTTC. This gives the protein CASTRLAGGRNEQFF.

In this sample, this clonotype turned up many times. This chain joins TRBV14 and TRBJ2-2; 13 bases are a match to TRBD2. Germline loops: CDR1 SGHDN, CDR2 FVKESK. V dropped 4 bases and J dropped 6; count of bases not matched to a gene: 5. The CDR3 spans 16 residues. The CDR3 is CASSRGLAGVAGELFF. In DNA, the CDR3 is TGTGCCAGCAGCCGAGGACTAGCGGGAGTCGCCGGGGAGCTGTTTTTT. The full variable domain, its missing parts supplied by reference TRBV14 and TRBJ2-2, is EAGVTQFPSHSVIEKGQTVTLRCDPISGHDNLYWYRRVMGKEIKFLLHFVKESKQDESGMPNNRFLAERTGGTYSTLKVQPAELEDSGVYFCASSRGLAGVAGELFFGEGSRLTVL.

The rearrangement links TRBV20-1 to TRBJ2-7, with 8 nucleotides matching TRBD1. There are 13 residues in the CDR3. CDR1 and CDR2 (germline): DFQATT, SNEGSKA (reference sequence). The V gene end was trimmed by 6 bases and the J gene end by 6 bases; junction bases not matched to a gene: 10. The CDR3 sequence: CSANRDRITEQYF. CDR3 nucleotide sequence: TGCAGTGCGAACCGGGACAGGATCACCGAGCAGTACTTC.

This clonotype was counted between two and nine times. This rearrangement joins TRBV18 to TRBJ1-6; a weak D match, TRBD1 (5 bases). Germline V gene data show CDR1 as KGHSH and CDR2 as LQKENI. The CDR3 is 13 residues long. V dropped 3 bases and J dropped 7 bases, with 7 bases sitting between them. The CDR3, as DNA: TGTGCCAGCTCACCGGCAGGGAATTCACCCCTCCACTTT. Its translation: CASSPAGNSPLHF. Full variable domain (rest looked up from reference TRBV18 and TRBJ1-6): NAGVMQNPRHLVRRRGQEARLRCSPMKGHSHVYWYRQLPEEGLKFMVYLQKENIIDESGMPKERFSAEFPKEGPSILRIQQVVRGDSAAYFCASSPAGNSPLHFGNGTRLTVT.

This chain connects TRBV5-1 to TRBJ2-3; maybe TRBD2 (6 bases). The CDR3 consists of 14 residues. The V and J ends lost 2 bases and 3 bases respectively, with 10 bases between them. In germline, CDR1 is SGHRS, CDR2 YFSETQ. The CDR3 nucleotides are TGCGCCAGCAGCTTTTCGACTAGAACAGATACGCAGTATTTT. Translating gives CASSFSTRTDTQYF.

The gene calls are TRBV5-1 and TRBJ1-4; 7 bases map to TRBD1. The V gene's germline CDR1 is SGHRS and CDR2 YFSETQ. Trimming removed 0 bases from V and 3 bases from J; junction bases left unmatched: 2. The CDR3 contains 15 residues. The CDR3, as DNA: TGCGCCAGCAGCTTGGAGGGGGCTGCTAATGAAAAACTGTTTTTT. It specifies CASSLEGAANEKLFF.

The rearrangement joins TRBV29-1 to TRBJ2-1; 7 bases are shared with TRBD1. The CDR3 consists of 13 residues. Germline CDR1 is SQVTM and CDR2 is ANQGSEA. Trimming at V came to 7 bases and at J to 6 bases, leaving 9 bases not matched to a gene. The CDR3 region has the DNA TGCAGCGGGAAACAGGGGTACCTCAATGAGCAGTTCTTC. Its translation: CSGKQGYLNEQFF.

This clonotype was seen a few times. The chain joins TRBV14 to TRBJ2-1; D gene ambiguous. The germline V gene encodes CDR1 SGHDN and CDR2 FVKESK. The V and J ends lost 2 bases and 9 bases respectively, with 8 bases between them. This CDR3 has 12 amino acids. For the CDR3, the DNA is TGTGCCAGCAGCCAATCTGGGATTGAGCAGTTCTTC. Encoded protein: CASSQSGIEQFF.

In this sample, this clonotype turned up a few times. This chain links TRBV7-2 with TRBJ2-7; TRBD1 aligns across 9 bases. From germline, CDR1 is SGHTA and CDR2 FQGNSA. This CDR3 comprises 17 residues. Unmatched junction bases numbered 6, after V lost 0 bases and J lost 0 bases. CDR3: CASSLATRQGGSYEQYF. CDR3 bases: TGTGCCAGCAGCTTAGCCACGCGACAGGGGGGCTCCTACGAGCAGTACTTC. Full variable domain (missing parts from reference TRBV7-2 and TRBJ2-7): GAGVSQSPSNKVTEKGKDVELRCDPISGHTALYWYRQSLGQGLEFLIYFQGNSAPDKSGLPSDRFSAERTGGSVSTLTIQRTQQEDSAVYLCASSLATRQGGSYEQYFGPGTRLTVT.

This clonotype was recorded a few times. The gene calls are TRBV7-8 and TRBJ2-3; D is tentatively TRBD1 or TRBD2 (5 bases each). The CDR3 loop spans 14 amino acids. Deletions cut 5 bases from V and 1 base from J, with 10 bases between. Germline CDR1 and CDR2: SGHVS and FQNEAQ. The CDR3 is CASSGGSGTDTQYF. The CDR3 DNA reads TGTGCCAGCAGCGGGGGTAGCGGCACAGATACGCAGTATTTT.